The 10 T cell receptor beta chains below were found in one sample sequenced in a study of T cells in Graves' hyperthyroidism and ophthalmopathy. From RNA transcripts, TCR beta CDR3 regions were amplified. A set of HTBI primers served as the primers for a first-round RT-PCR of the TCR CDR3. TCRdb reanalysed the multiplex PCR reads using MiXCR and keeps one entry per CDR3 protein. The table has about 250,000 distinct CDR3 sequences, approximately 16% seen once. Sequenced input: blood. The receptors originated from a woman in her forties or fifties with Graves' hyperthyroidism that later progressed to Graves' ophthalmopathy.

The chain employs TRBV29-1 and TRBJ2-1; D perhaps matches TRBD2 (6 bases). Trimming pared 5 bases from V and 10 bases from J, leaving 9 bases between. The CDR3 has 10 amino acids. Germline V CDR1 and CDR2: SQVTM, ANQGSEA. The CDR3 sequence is CSVRRGEQFF. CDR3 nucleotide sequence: TGCAGCGTTAGGAGGGGAGAGCAGTTCTTC.

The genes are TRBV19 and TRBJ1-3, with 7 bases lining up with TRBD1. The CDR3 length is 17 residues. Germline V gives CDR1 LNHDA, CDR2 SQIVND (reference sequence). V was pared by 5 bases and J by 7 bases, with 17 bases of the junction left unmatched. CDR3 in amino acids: CASSETGVLLPWNTIYF. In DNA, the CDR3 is TGTGCCAGTAGTGAAACAGGGGTACTCTTACCGTGGAACACCATATATTTT. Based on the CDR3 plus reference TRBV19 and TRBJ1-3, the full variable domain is DGGITQSPKYLFRKEGQNVTLSCEQNLNHDAMYWYRQDPGQGLRLIYYSQIVNDFQKGDIAEGYSVSREKKESFPLTVTSAQKNPTAFYLCASSETGVLLPWNTIYFGEGSWLTVV.

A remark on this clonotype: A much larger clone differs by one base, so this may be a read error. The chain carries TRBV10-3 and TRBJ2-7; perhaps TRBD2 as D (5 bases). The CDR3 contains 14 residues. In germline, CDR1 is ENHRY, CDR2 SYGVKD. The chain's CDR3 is CAFSEPGGGREQYF. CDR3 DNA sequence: TGTGCCTTCAGTGAGCCCGGAGGCGGTCGCGAGCAGTACTTC.

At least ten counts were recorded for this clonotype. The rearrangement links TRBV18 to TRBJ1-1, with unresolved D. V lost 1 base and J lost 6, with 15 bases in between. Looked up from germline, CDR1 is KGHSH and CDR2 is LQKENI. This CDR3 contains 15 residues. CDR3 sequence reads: CASSPRAEGGAEAFF. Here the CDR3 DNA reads TGTGCCAGCTCACCACGCGCGGAAGGCGGCGCTGAAGCTTTCTTT.

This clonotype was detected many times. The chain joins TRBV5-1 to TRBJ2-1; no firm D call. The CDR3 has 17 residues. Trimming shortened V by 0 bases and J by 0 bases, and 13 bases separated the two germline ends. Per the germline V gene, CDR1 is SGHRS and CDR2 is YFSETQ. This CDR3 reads CASSLDVWPSSYNEQFF. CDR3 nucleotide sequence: TGCGCCAGCAGCTTGGATGTTTGGCCCAGCTCCTACAATGAGCAGTTCTTC. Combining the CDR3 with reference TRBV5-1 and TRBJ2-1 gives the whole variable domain KAGVTQTPRYLIKTRGQQVTLSCSPISGHRSVSWYQQTPGQGLQFLFEYFSETQRNKGNFPGRFSGRQFSNSRSEMNVSTLELGDSALYLCASSLDVWPSSYNEQFFGPGTRLTVL.

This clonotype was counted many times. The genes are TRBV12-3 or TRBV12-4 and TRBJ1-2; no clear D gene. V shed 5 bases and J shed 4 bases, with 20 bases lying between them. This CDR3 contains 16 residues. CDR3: CASSPRPVASSYGYTF. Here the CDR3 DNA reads TGTGCCAGCAGTCCTCGCCCGGTGGCTTCCTCCTATGGCTACACCTTC.

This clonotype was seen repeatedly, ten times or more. DNA of the CDR3: TGTGCCAGCAGGAGCGATAGCTCCTACAATGAGCAGTTCTTC. It encodes CASRSDSSYNEQFF. The chain employs TRBV2 and TRBJ2-1; D remains ambiguous. The ends were cut back, 6 bases at V and 0 bases at J, with 9 bases in the middle. The germline V gene has CDR1 SNHLY and CDR2 FYNNEI. This CDR3 has 14 residues.

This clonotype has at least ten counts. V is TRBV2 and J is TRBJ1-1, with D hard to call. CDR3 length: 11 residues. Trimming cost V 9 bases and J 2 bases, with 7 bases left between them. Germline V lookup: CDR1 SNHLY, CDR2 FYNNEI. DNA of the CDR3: TGTGCCAGTCAGGTAAACACTGAAGCTTTCTTT. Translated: CASQVNTEAFF. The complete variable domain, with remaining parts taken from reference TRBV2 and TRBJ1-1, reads EPEVTQTPSHQVTQMGQEVILRCVPISNHLYFYWYRQILGQKVEFLVSFYNNEISEKSEIFDDQFSVERPDGSNFTLKIRSTKLEDSAMYFCASQVNTEAFFGQGTRLTVV.

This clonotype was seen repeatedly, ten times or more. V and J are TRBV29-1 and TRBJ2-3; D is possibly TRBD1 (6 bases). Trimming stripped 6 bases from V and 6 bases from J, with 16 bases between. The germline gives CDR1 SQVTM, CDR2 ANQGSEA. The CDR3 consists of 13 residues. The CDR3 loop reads CSVQGSSTDTQYF. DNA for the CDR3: TGCAGCGTCCAGGGGTCATCCACGGATACGCAGTATTTT.

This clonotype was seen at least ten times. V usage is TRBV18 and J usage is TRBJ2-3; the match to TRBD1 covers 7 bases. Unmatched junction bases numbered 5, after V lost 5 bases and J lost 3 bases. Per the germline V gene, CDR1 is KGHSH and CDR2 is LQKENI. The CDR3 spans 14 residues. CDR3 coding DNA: TGTGCCAGCTCAGCGCAGGGGGAGACAGATACGCAGTATTTT. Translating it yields CASSAQGETDTQYF.